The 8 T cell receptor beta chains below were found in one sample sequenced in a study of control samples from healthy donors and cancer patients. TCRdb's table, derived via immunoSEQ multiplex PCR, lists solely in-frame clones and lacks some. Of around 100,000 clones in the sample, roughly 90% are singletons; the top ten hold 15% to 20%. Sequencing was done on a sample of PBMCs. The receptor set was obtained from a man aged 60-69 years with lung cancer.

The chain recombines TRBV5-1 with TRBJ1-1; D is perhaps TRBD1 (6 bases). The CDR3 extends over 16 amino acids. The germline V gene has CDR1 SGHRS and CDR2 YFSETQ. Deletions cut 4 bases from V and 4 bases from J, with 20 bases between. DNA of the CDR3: TGCGCCAGCAGCCGGAACTTATTGGACAGTAGCACTGAAGCTTTCTTT. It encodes CASSRNLLDSSTEAFF.

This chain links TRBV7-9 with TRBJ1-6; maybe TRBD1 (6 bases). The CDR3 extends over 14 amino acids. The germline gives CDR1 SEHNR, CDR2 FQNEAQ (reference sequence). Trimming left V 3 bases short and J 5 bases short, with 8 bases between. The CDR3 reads CASSFGQNNSPLHF. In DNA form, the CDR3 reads TGTGCCAGCAGCTTTGGACAGAATAATTCACCCCTCCACTTT.

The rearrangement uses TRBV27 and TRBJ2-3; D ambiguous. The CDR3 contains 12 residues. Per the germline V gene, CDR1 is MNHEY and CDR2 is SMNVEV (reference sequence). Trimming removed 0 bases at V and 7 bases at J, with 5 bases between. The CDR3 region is CASSLSANTQYF. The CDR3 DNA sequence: TGTGCCAGCAGTTTATCGGCGAATACGCAGTATTTT.

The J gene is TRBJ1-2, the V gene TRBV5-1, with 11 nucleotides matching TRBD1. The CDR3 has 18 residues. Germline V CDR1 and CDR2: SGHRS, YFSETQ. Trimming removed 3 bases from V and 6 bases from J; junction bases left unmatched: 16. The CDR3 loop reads CASSWGPSTGQGGHGYTF. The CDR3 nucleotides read TGCGCCAGCAGCTGGGGCCCATCGACGGGACAGGGGGGACATGGCTACACCTTC.

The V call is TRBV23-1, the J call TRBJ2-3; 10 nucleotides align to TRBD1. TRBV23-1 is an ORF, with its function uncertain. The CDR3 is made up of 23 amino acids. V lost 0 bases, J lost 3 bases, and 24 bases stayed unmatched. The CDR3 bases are TGCGCCAGCAGTCAATCCTATTCTCGCGATTGTCGGCCCGACAGGGGGCAGACAGATACGCAGTATTTT. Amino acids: CASSQSYSRDCRPDRGQTDTQYF.

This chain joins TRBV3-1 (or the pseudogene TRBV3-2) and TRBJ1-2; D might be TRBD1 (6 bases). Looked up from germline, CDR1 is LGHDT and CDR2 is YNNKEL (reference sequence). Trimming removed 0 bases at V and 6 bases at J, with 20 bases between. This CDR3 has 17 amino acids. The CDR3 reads CASSQDRDRFRFNGYTF. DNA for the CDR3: TGTGCCAGCAGCCAAGATCGAGACAGGTTTAGATTCAATGGCTACACCTTC.

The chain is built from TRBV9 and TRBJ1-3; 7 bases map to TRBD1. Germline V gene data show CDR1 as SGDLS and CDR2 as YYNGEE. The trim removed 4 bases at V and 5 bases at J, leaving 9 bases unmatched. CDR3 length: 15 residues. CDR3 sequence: CASSYEGASRNTIYF. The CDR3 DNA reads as TGTGCCAGCAGCTACGAGGGGGCCTCGCGAAACACCATATATTTT.

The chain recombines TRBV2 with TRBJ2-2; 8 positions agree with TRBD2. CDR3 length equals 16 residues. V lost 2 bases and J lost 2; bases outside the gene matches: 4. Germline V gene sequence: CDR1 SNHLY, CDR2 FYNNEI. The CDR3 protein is CASSENGGANTGELFF. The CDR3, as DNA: TGTGCCAGCAGTGAAAACGGGGGGGCCAACACCGGGGAGCTGTTTTTT.